The clone carrying this T cell receptor beta chain appeared many times. The target antigen is unknown. The cDNA was synthesized by 5'RACE incorporating 10-nucleotide random UMIs. Each CDR3 protein gets one entry after TCRdb re-called the 5' RACE reads with MiXCR. The sample lists about 65,000 distinct CDR3 sequences, approximately 4.2% seen once, with around 2.7% in the top ten. Germline CDR1 is MGHDK and CDR2 is SYGVNS. V gave up 6 bases and J gave up 6 bases; unmatched junction bases: 7. CDR3 size: 14 residues. This specimen belongs to a study of neurological immune-mediated disorders. The study, taken as a whole, reports: Phylogenetic grouping assigned the repertoires of 18 of 34 multiple sclerosis patients to one related-CDR3 cluster, which constitutes a possible signature.

The chain combines TRBV25-1 with TRBJ2-3; 9 bases match TRBD1. The clonotype comes from a man aged 50 or older with multiple sclerosis. Sequencing was done on a sample of PBMCs. The CDR3 DNA sequence: TGTGCCAGCAGACTACAGGGGGCAGGGGATACGCAGTATTTT. Residues: CASRLQGAGDTQYF. Full variable domain (remainder filled in from reference TRBV25-1 and TRBJ2-3): EADIYQTPRYLVIGTGKKITLECSQTMGHDKMYWYQQDPGMELHLIHYSYGVNSTEKGDLSSESTVSRIRTEHFPLTLESARPSHTSQYLCASRLQGAGDTQYFGPGTRLTVL.